This paragraph reports one TCR beta chain. Its antigen is not known. The data are from a study of cytomegalovirus exposure and HLA in healthy donors. Study observations and caveats: When the data were analyzed later, several of the most significant clusters appeared to be linked to common viral pathogens.

Primers for the PCR totalled 60 Vbeta and 13 Jbeta. The protocol was immunoSEQ multiplex PCR, while the TCRdb copy is restricted to in-frame clones and leaves out a portion. This table has some 160,000 clones, over 75% appearing once. The clonotype comes from a woman between 45 and 65 years old in good health and CMV-seronegative. Material for sequencing was PBMCs.

The CDR3 reads CASSIRRGEQFF. The CDR3 DNA reads TGTGCCAGTAGTATAAGGCGGGGAGAGCAGTTCTTC. This chain uses TRBV19 with TRBJ2-1; tentatively, D is TRBD2 (6 bases). V shed 2 bases and J shed 10 bases, with 9 bases lying between them. Germline CDR1 and CDR2: LNHDA and SQIVND (reference sequence). This CDR3 contains 12 residues.